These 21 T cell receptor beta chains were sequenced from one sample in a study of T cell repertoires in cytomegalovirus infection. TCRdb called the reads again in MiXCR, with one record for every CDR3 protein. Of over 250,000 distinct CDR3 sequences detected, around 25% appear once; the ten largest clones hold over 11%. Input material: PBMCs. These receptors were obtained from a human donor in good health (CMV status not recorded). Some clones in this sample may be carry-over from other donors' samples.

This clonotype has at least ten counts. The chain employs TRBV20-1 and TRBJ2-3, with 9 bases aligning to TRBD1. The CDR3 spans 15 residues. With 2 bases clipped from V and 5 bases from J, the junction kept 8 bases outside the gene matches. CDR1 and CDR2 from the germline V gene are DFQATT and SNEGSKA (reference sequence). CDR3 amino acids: CSARSDRGKGDTQYF. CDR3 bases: TGCAGTGCTAGATCAGACAGGGGGAAAGGAGATACGCAGTATTTT.

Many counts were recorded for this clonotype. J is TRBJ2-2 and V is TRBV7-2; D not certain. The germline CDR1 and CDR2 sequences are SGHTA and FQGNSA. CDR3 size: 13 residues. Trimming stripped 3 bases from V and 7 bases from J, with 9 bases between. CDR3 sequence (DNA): TGTGCCAGCAGCTTCGAAGTAATCGGGGAGCTGTTTTTT. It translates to CASSFEVIGELFF.

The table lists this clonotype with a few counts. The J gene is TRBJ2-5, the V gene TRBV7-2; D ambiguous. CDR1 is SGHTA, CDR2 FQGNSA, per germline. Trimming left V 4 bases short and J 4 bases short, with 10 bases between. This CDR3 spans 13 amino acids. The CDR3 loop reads CASSSPGLETQYF. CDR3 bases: TGTGCCAGCAGCTCACCAGGATTAGAGACCCAGTACTTC.

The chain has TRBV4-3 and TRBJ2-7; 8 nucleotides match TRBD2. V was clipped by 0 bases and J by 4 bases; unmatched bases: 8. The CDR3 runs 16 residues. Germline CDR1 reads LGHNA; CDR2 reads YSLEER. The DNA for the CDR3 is TGCGCCAGCAGCCAAGATCTGACTAGCGTGGGGTACGAGCAGTACTTC. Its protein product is CASSQDLTSVGYEQYF.

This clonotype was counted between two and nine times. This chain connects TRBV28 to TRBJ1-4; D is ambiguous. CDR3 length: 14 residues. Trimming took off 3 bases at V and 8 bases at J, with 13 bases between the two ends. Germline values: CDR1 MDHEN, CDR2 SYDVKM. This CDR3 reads CASSFTVDGEKLFF. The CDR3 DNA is TGTGCCAGCAGTTTCACCGTGGACGGCGAAAAACTGTTTTTT.

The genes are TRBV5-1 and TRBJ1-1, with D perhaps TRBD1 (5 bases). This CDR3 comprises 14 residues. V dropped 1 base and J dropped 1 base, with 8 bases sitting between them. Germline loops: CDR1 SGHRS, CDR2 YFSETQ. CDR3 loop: CASSLRDANTEAFF. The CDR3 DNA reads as TGCGCCAGCAGCTTGCGGGACGCGAACACTGAAGCTTTCTTT. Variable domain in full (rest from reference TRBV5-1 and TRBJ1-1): KAGVTQTPRYLIKTRGQQVTLSCSPISGHRSVSWYQQTPGQGLQFLFEYFSETQRNKGNFPGRFSGRQFSNSRSEMNVSTLELGDSALYLCASSLRDANTEAFFGQGTRLTVV.

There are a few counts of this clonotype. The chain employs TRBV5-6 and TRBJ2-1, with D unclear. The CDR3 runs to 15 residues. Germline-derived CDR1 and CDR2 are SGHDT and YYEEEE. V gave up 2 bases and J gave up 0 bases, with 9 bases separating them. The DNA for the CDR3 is TGTGCCAGCAGCTTCACCTCTAGCTCCTACAATGAGCAGTTCTTC. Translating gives CASSFTSSSYNEQFF. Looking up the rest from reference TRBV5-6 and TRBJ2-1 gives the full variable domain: DAGVTQSPTHLIKTRGQQVTLRCSPKSGHDTVSWYQQALGQGPQFIFQYYEEEERQRGNFPDRFSGHQFPNYSSELNVNALLLGDSALYLCASSFTSSSYNEQFFGPGTRLTVL.

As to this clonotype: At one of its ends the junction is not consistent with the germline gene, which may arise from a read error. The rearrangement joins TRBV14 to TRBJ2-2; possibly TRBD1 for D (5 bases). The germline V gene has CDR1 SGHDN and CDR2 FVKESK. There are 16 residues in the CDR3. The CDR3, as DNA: TGTGCCAACAGCCAAGTTGGCAGGGCTCACACCGGGGAGCTGTTTTTT. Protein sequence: CANSQVGRAHTGELFF.

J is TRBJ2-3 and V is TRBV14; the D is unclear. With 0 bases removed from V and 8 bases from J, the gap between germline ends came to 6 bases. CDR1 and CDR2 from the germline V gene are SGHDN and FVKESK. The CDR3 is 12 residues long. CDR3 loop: CASSQDAGTQYF. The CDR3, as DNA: TGTGCCAGCAGCCAAGATGCCGGTACGCAGTATTTT.

CDR3 DNA: TGTGCCAGCAGTTCCCAAGCGGGTCGCAACGAGCAGTACTTC. This gives the protein CASSSQAGRNEQYF. The chain combines TRBV28 with TRBJ2-7; perhaps TRBD2 as D (6 bases). The V end was cut by 4 bases, the J end by 5 bases, with 15 bases between. CDR3 size: 14 residues. Per the germline V gene, CDR1 is MDHEN and CDR2 is SYDVKM.

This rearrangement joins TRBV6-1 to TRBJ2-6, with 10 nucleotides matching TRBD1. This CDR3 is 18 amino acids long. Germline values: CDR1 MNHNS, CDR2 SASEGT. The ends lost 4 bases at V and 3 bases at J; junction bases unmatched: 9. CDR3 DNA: TGTGCCAGCAGTGCCCAGGGACAGGGGATTGTTGGGGCCAACGTCCTGACTTTC. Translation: CASSAQGQGIVGANVLTF.

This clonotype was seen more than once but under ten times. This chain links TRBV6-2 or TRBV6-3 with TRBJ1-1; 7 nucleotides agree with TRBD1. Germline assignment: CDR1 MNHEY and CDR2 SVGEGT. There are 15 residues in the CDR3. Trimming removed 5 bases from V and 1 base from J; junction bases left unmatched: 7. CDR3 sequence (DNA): TGTGCCAGCAGTCCGCCGGGACAGCCGAACACTGAAGCTTTCTTT. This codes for CASSPPGQPNTEAFF.

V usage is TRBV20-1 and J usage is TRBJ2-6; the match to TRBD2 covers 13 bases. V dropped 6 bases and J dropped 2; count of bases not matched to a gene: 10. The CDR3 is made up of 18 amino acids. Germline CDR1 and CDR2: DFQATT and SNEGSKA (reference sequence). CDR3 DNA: TGCAGTGCCTACGGGACTAGCGGGGAGAAAGCTGGGGCCAACGTCCTGACTTTC. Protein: CSAYGTSGEKAGANVLTF.

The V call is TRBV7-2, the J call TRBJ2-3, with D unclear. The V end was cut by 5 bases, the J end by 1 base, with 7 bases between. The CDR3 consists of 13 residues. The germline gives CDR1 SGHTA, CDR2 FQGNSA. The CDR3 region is CASSRPGTDTQYF. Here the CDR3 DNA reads TGTGCCAGCAGCCGCCCGGGCACAGATACGCAGTATTTT.

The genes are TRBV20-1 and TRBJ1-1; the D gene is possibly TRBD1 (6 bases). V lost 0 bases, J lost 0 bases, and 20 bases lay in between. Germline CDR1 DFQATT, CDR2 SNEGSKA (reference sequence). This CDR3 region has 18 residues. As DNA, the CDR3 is TGCAGTGCTAGAGATGGGGGGCCCAGGGCCCCGCTGAACACTGAAGCTTTCTTT. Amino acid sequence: CSARDGGPRAPLNTEAFF.

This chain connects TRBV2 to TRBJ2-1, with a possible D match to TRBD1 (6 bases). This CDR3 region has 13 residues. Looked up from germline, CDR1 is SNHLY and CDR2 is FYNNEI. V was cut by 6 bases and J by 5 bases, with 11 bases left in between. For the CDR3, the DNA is TGTGCCAGCAGATTTACAGGGAACAATGAGCAGTTCTTC. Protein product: CASRFTGNNEQFF.

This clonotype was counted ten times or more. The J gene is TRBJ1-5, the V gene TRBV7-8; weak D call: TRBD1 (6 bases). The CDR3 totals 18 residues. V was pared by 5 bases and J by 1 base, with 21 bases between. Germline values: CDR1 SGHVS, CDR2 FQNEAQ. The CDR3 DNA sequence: TGTGCCAGCAGCCTCCTGGGGGGGCCCAGGGTGAGCAATCAGCCCCAGCATTTT. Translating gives CASSLLGGPRVSNQPQHF. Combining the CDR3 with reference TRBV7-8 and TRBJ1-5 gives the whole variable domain GAGVSQSPRYKVAKRGQDVALRCDPISGHVSLFWYQQALGQGPEFLTYFQNEAQLDKSGLPSDRFFAERPEGSVSTLKIQRTQQEDSAVYLCASSLLGGPRVSNQPQHFGDGTRLSIL.

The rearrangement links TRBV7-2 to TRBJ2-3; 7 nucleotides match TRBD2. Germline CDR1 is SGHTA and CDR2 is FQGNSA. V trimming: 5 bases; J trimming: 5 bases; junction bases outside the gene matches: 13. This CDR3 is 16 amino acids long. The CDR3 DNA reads TGTGCCAGCAGCCTCGGACCGGGAGGAGCTGGAGATACGCAGTATTTT. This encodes CASSLGPGGAGDTQYF.

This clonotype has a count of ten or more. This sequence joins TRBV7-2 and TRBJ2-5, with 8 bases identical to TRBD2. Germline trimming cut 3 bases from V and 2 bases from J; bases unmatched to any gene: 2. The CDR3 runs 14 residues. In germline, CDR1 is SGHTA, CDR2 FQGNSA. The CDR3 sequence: CASSLTSAQETQYF. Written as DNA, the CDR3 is TGTGCCAGCAGCTTGACTAGCGCTCAAGAGACCCAGTACTTC.

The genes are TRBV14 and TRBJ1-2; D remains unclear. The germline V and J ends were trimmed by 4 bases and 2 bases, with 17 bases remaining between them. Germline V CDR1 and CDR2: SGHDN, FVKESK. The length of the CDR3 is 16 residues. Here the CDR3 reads CASSRIGYGLNYGYTF. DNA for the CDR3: TGTGCCAGCAGCCGAATTGGGTACGGTTTAAACTATGGCTACACCTTC.

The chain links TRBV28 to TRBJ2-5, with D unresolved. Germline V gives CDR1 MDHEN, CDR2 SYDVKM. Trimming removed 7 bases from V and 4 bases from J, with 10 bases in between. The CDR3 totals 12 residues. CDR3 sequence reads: CASKSGPETQYF. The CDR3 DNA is TGTGCCAGCAAGAGTGGTCCAGAGACCCAGTACTTC.